The 20 T cell receptor beta chains given below trace back to one sample, sequenced in a study of vaccination and CD4 T cells after COVID-19. The assay that was used to sequence DNA from cultured CD4+ T cells was the Oncomine TCR Beta short-read assay. TCRdb itself ran the PCR reads through MiXCR, one entry per CDR3 protein. The sample lists 15,000 to 20,000 distinct CDR3 sequences; just under 55% were seen once. Treatment in this sample: roughly 10-day PBMC culture with coronavirus spike peptide pools or control peptides (ViraFEST assay). Their target antigens are unknown. The sequenced sample consisted of CD4+ T cells from blood, cultured in vitro. These receptors were taken from a human donor who had recovered from COVID-19.

The CDR3 DNA reads as TGCGCCAGCAGCTTGGAGCAGGGGGCAGTCAGCACTGAAGCTTTCTTT. It translates to CASSLEQGAVSTEAFF. The rearrangement joins TRBV5-1 to TRBJ1-1; 8 bases are shared with TRBD1. V lost 0 bases to trimming and J lost 4 bases; unmatched junction nucleotides: 8. Germline V gene sequence: CDR1 SGHRS, CDR2 YFSETQ. The length of the CDR3 is 16 residues.

The J gene is TRBJ2-5, the V gene TRBV2; TRBD2 agrees at 10 bases. Germline loops: CDR1 SNHLY, CDR2 FYNNEI. V lost 7 bases and J lost 4; bases outside the gene matches: 15. The CDR3 loop spans 17 amino acids. The CDR3 here is CASTDERAAGGRETQYF. For the CDR3, the DNA is TGTGCCAGCACCGACGAGAGGGCAGCGGGAGGGAGAGAGACCCAGTACTTC.

The J gene is TRBJ2-2, the V gene TRBV5-1, with D maybe TRBD1 (5 bases). The CDR3 runs 14 residues. Trimming pared 2 bases from V and 1 base from J, leaving 6 bases between. Germline CDR1 SGHRS, CDR2 YFSETQ. DNA for the CDR3: TGCGCCAGCAGCTTAGGACAGAACACCGGGGAGCTGTTTTTT. Residues: CASSLGQNTGELFF.

The chain joins TRBV20-1 to TRBJ2-3; 9 nucleotides agree with TRBD2. CDR3 length: 15 residues. The germline CDR1 and CDR2 sequences are DFQATT and SNEGSKA (reference sequence). With 6 bases clipped from V and 3 bases from J, the junction kept 10 bases outside the gene matches. The CDR3: CSATPLAGLTDTQYF. CDR3 bases: TGCAGTGCCACTCCACTAGCGGGCCTTACAGATACGCAGTATTTT.

This clonotype was seen once. CDR3 in amino acids: CAISEQEGTEAFF. The CDR3 DNA reads TGTGCCATCAGTGAGCAGGAGGGCACTGAAGCTTTCTTT. This chain connects TRBV10-3 to TRBJ1-1; the D is unclear. The CDR3 has 13 amino acids. CDR1 and CDR2 from the germline V gene are ENHRY and SYGVKD. V gave up 2 bases and J gave up 4 bases, with 8 bases separating them.

The gene calls are TRBV23-1 and TRBJ1-1; 10 positions agree with TRBD1. TRBV23-1 is designated an ORF whose function remains uncertain. The CDR3 runs 16 residues. Trimming at V came to 3 bases and at J to 1 base, leaving 5 bases not matched to a gene. For the CDR3, the DNA is TGCGCCAGCAGTCAGCCCGGACAGGGGGGGAACACTGAAGCTTTCTTT. Encoded protein: CASSQPGQGGNTEAFF.

This clonotype was observed a few times. This chain joins TRBV25-1 and TRBJ2-2, with 9 bases aligning to TRBD1. The V gene end was trimmed by 3 bases and the J gene end by 3 bases; junction bases not matched to a gene: 5. Looked up from germline, CDR1 is MGHDK and CDR2 is SYGVNS. CDR3 length: 16 residues. The CDR3 region is CASSDFRQGDTGELFF. CDR3 coding DNA: TGTGCCAGCAGTGATTTTAGACAGGGGGACACCGGGGAGCTGTTTTTT.

The chain couples TRBV2 to TRBJ2-1; TRBD2 aligns across 7 bases. CDR3 length: 14 amino acids. Germline CDR1 reads SNHLY; CDR2 reads FYNNEI. The junction had 4 bases not matched to a gene; V was cut back by 2 bases and J by 6 bases. CDR3 sequence (DNA): TGTGCCAGCAGTGAAAAGACTAGCAGCAATGAGCAGTTCTTC. Translating it yields CASSEKTSSNEQFF. Full variable domain (rest looked up from reference TRBV2 and TRBJ2-1): EPEVTQTPSHQVTQMGQEVILRCVPISNHLYFYWYRQILGQKVEFLVSFYNNEISEKSEIFDDQFSVERPDGSNFTLKIRSTKLEDSAMYFCASSEKTSSNEQFFGPGTRLTVL.

The table lists this clonotype with a few counts. V usage is TRBV11-1 and J usage is TRBJ1-5; 10 nucleotides agree with TRBD1. The CDR3 is 15 residues long. The J segment lost 0 bases and the V segment lost 5 bases, leaving 1 base of the junction unmatched. CDR1 and CDR2 (germline): SGHAT, FQDESV (reference sequence). CDR3 sequence (DNA): TGTGCCAGCAGCAGGGACAGGGGTAGCAATCAGCCCCAGCATTTT. Translation: CASSRDRGSNQPQHF.

This rearrangement joins TRBV24-1 to TRBJ1-2, with D tentatively TRBD1 (5 bases). Trimming stripped 4 bases from V and 7 bases from J, with 15 bases between. The CDR3 runs to 14 residues. Germline V lookup: CDR1 KGHDR, CDR2 SFDVKD. In nucleotides, the CDR3 is TGTGCCACCAGTGACATCATGGGGGGAGCTGGCTACACCTTC. Its translation: CATSDIMGGAGYTF.

The CDR3 region is CATSPRDRNNEQFF. DNA for the CDR3: TGTGCCACCAGCCCTCGGGACAGAAACAATGAGCAGTTCTTC. This chain joins TRBV15 and TRBJ2-1; TRBD1 agrees at 7 bases. Per germline, CDR1 LNHNV and CDR2 YYDKDF (reference sequence). The V and J ends lost 5 bases and 5 bases, in that order; junction bases with no gene match: 6. The CDR3 is 14 amino acids.

The CDR3 sequence is CASSYRNEQFF. The CDR3 bases are TGTGCCAGCAGTTACAGGAATGAGCAGTTCTTC. This chain links TRBV6-2 or TRBV6-3 with TRBJ2-1; no clear D. V lost 2 bases and J lost 7, with 3 bases in between. Germline V CDR1 and CDR2: MNHEY, SVGEGT. The CDR3 sequence is 11 residues long.

The chain has TRBV12-3 or TRBV12-4 and TRBJ1-2; possibly TRBD1 for D (6 bases). This CDR3 contains 15 residues. V lost 3 bases to trimming and J lost 4 bases, with 15 bases between them. The CDR3 DNA sequence: TGTGCCAGCAGTTTCGCGACCAGGGGTCCCTATGGCTACACCTTC. This encodes CASSFATRGPYGYTF.

The chain is built from TRBV20-1 and TRBJ2-5; possible D gene TRBD1, 6 bases. The length of the CDR3 is 13 residues. The ends were cut back, 5 bases at V and 1 base at J, with 11 bases in the middle. Germline CDR1 and CDR2: DFQATT and SNEGSKA (reference sequence). The CDR3, as DNA: TGCAGTGCTCCGGACAGAGGCCAAGAGACCCAGTACTTC. It specifies CSAPDRGQETQYF.

This clonotype ranks as medium-sized (0.01 to 0.1%). This rearrangement joins TRBV6-5 to TRBJ2-3, with TRBD2 identical over 10 bases. J was trimmed by 3 bases and V by 4 bases; bases with no gene match: 4. Germline lookup yields CDR1 MNHEY and CDR2 SVGAGI. CDR3 length equals 15 residues. The CDR3 DNA reads as TGTGCCAGCAGTTTACGGACTAGCGGTACAGATACGCAGTATTTT. Translating it yields CASSLRTSGTDTQYF.

The chain links TRBV20-1 to TRBJ2-5, with D possibly matching TRBD1 (5 bases). This CDR3 is built from 13 residues. Between the trimmed V and J ends, which lost 4 bases and 3 bases, there was a span of 12 bases. Germline values: CDR1 DFQATT, CDR2 SNEGSKA (reference sequence). The CDR3 nucleotides read TGCAGTGCTATACAGGCGCCGAAAGAGACCCAGTACTTC. Amino acid sequence: CSAIQAPKETQYF.

This clonotype was seen a single time. The rearrangement links TRBV20-1 to TRBJ2-3; possibly TRBD1 or TRBD2 for D (6 bases each). The V gene's germline CDR1 is DFQATT and CDR2 SNEGSKA (reference sequence). The CDR3 runs 15 residues. Trimming took 0 bases from V and 3 from J, leaving 13 bases between them. CDR3 nucleotide sequence: TGCAGTGCTAGAGATCGGGGGCCAAGGACAGATACGCAGTATTTT. Protein product: CSARDRGPRTDTQYF.

The chain carries TRBV28 and TRBJ1-1; D is unclear. V was pared by 6 bases and J by 5 bases, with 7 bases between. The CDR3 is 11 residues long. The germline gives CDR1 MDHEN, CDR2 SYDVKM. The CDR3 coding sequence is TGTGCCAGCAGGAGTCTTACTGAAGCTTTCTTT. Protein: CASRSLTEAFF.

V gene TRBV7-2 combines with J gene TRBJ2-7, with 13 bases aligning to TRBD2. CDR1 and CDR2 from the germline V gene are SGHTA and FQGNSA. V was clipped by 5 bases and J by 0 bases; unmatched bases: 1. This CDR3 has 15 residues. The CDR3 spells CASSRTSGGSYEQYF. The CDR3 DNA sequence: TGTGCCAGCAGCCGGACTAGCGGGGGCTCCTACGAGCAGTACTTC.

The chain links TRBV20-1 to TRBJ1-1; no reliable D call. This CDR3 has 14 residues. The ends were cut back, 0 bases at V and 0 bases at J, with 8 bases in the middle. The V gene's germline CDR1 is DFQATT and CDR2 SNEGSKA (reference sequence). CDR3 in amino acids: CSARDLGLNTEAFF. The CDR3 DNA reads TGCAGTGCTAGAGATCTGGGCCTGAACACTGAAGCTTTCTTT.